This is a list of T cell receptor beta chains from one sample in a study of technical replicates of blood from a handful of donors. Sequenced by immunoSEQ multiplex PCR; TCRdb stores in-frame clones only, minus some. Among tens of thousands of clones listed, roughly 98% were seen once. Material: T cells isolated from PBMCs. Source of these receptors: a human donor in good health. Both conserved end residues are part of each CDR3. Fields, in order: J gene, D gene, clone size, V gene, CDR3 DNA, CDR3 protein. A D gene is named only where the DNA matches it firmly. Size tells how often a clone was seen (once, few, many) or the class of an expanded clone, and some rows leave it out.

j_gene: TRBJ1-4; d_gene: -; abundance: -; v_gene: TRBV9; CDR3nt: TGTGCCAGCAGCGTAGGGGCGGGACCCTCAAGAGAACTGTTTTTT; CDR3aa: CASSVGAGPSRELFF
j_gene: TRBJ1-1; d_gene: -; abundance: -; v_gene: TRBV7-6; CDR3nt: TGTGCCAGCAGCCCAGGCGGGGATGATGGCACTGAAGCTTTCTTT; CDR3aa: CASSPGGDDGTEAFF
j_gene: TRBJ1-3; d_gene: TRBD1; abundance: -; v_gene: TRBV13; CDR3nt: TGTGCCAGCAAATCGGCGTTGACAGGGGGAAACACCATATATTTT; CDR3aa: CASKSALTGGNTIYF
j_gene: TRBJ1-1; d_gene: -; abundance: -; v_gene: TRBV29-1; CDR3nt: TGCAGCGTAACCGGACAGATCAACACTGAAGCTTTCTTT; CDR3aa: CSVTGQINTEAFF
j_gene: TRBJ1-6; d_gene: -; abundance: -; v_gene: TRBV30; CDR3nt: TGTGCCTGGGGGGGCGACTCCGGACAGTATAATTCACCCCTCCACTTT; CDR3aa: CAWGGDSGQYNSPLHF
j_gene: TRBJ2-7; d_gene: TRBD1; abundance: -; v_gene: TRBV12-5; CDR3nt: TGTGCTAGTGGTTTGGTACTTGCACGTTGGACAGGGAACTCCTACGAGCAGTACTTC; CDR3aa: CASGLVLARWTGNSYEQYF
j_gene: TRBJ1-1; d_gene: -; abundance: -; v_gene: TRBV2; CDR3nt: -; CDR3aa: CASSSSGRRNTEAFF
j_gene: TRBJ2-7; d_gene: -; abundance: -; v_gene: TRBV6-5; CDR3nt: TGTGCCAGCAGTCTTCAGGGGAAAAGCTCCTACGAGCAGTACTTC; CDR3aa: CASSLQGKSSYEQYF
j_gene: TRBJ2-3; d_gene: TRBD2; abundance: -; v_gene: TRBV19; CDR3nt: TGTGCCAGTAGTGGCCGATATAGCGGGGGAGTCACAGATACGCAGTATTTT; CDR3aa: CASSGRYSGGVTDTQYF
j_gene: TRBJ1-4; d_gene: -; abundance: -; v_gene: TRBV30; CDR3nt: TGTGCCTGCATGCCTGAGTCTAATGAAAAACTGTTTTTT; CDR3aa: CACMPESNEKLFF
j_gene: TRBJ1-1; d_gene: TRBD1; abundance: -; v_gene: TRBV19; CDR3nt: TGTGCCAGTAGTATTTGGGGGACAGGGAGTATCCCTGAAGCTTTCTTT; CDR3aa: CASSIWGTGSIPEAFF
j_gene: TRBJ2-3; d_gene: -; abundance: -; v_gene: TRBV7-2; CDR3nt: TGTGCCAGCAGCTCCCGACTTGCTAATACGCAGTATTTT; CDR3aa: CASSSRLANTQYF
j_gene: TRBJ2-5; d_gene: TRBD1; abundance: -; v_gene: TRBV30; CDR3nt: TGTGCCTGGAGTTCAGGGGGTGGAAAGACCCAGTACTTC; CDR3aa: CAWSSGGGKTQYF
j_gene: TRBJ1-5; d_gene: TRBD1; abundance: -; v_gene: TRBV6-5; CDR3nt: TGTGCCAGCAGCCCCTACAGGGGGATTCAGCCCCAGCATTTT; CDR3aa: CASSPYRGIQPQHF
j_gene: TRBJ2-1; d_gene: TRBD2; abundance: -; v_gene: TRBV11-3; CDR3nt: TGTGCCAGCAGCTTAGATCTCCTAGCGGGAAGGAATGAGCAGTTCTTC; CDR3aa: CASSLDLLAGRNEQFF
j_gene: TRBJ2-2; d_gene: -; abundance: once; v_gene: TRBV5-1; CDR3nt: TGCGCCAGCAGCTTGGTTAGCGTCAACACCGGGGAGCTGTTTTTT; CDR3aa: CASSLVSVNTGELFF
j_gene: TRBJ2-1; d_gene: TRBD2; abundance: -; v_gene: TRBV7-9; CDR3nt: TGTGCCAGCAGCCCGGGGACTAGGGACTACAATGAGCAGTTCTTC; CDR3aa: CASSPGTRDYNEQFF
j_gene: TRBJ1-1; d_gene: -; abundance: -; v_gene: TRBV5-1; CDR3nt: TGCGCCAGCAGCTTCGCAGGGGTATCTGAAGCTTTCTTT; CDR3aa: CASSFAGVSEAFF
j_gene: TRBJ1-2; d_gene: -; abundance: -; v_gene: TRBV9; CDR3nt: TGTGCCAGCAGCAGCGGGCCCGGAAACTATGGCTACACCTTC; CDR3aa: CASSSGPGNYGYTF
j_gene: TRBJ1-2; d_gene: TRBD1; abundance: once; v_gene: TRBV5-5; CDR3nt: TGTGCCAGCAGCGTATCGGACAGGTGGGGGATAGGCTACACCTTC; CDR3aa: CASSVSDRWGIGYTF
j_gene: TRBJ2-5; d_gene: TRBD1; abundance: -; v_gene: TRBV4-2; CDR3nt: TGTGCCAGCAGCCGACATACCGACAGGGTCCAAGAGACCCAGTACTTC; CDR3aa: CASSRHTDRVQETQYF
j_gene: TRBJ1-5; d_gene: -; abundance: -; v_gene: TRBV2; CDR3nt: TGTGCCAGCAGTGAATATTGGGGACTCAGTGGGGGGAATCAGCCCCAGCATTTT; CDR3aa: CASSEYWGLSGGNQPQHF
j_gene: TRBJ1-2; d_gene: -; abundance: -; v_gene: TRBV4-1; CDR3nt: TGCGCCAGCAGCCAAGACAGGGTTCGAGGCTACACCTTC; CDR3aa: CASSQDRVRGYTF
j_gene: TRBJ1-4; d_gene: TRBD1; abundance: -; v_gene: TRBV6-1; CDR3nt: TGTGCCAGCAGTGAATGGGGGGGACAGGGGAATGAAAAACTGTTTTTT; CDR3aa: CASSEWGGQGNEKLFF
j_gene: TRBJ2-7; d_gene: -; abundance: -; v_gene: TRBV19; CDR3nt: TGTGCCTCGGGGGACTGGAACGAGCAGTACTTC; CDR3aa: CASGDWNEQYF
j_gene: TRBJ2-2; d_gene: -; abundance: -; v_gene: TRBV5-4; CDR3nt: TGTGCCAGCAGCTTTAACGGGGAGCTGTTTTTT; CDR3aa: CASSFNGELFF
j_gene: TRBJ2-3; d_gene: -; abundance: -; v_gene: TRBV18; CDR3nt: TGTGCCAGCTCACCGGTCGGAGATACGCAGTATTTT; CDR3aa: CASSPVGDTQYF
j_gene: TRBJ2-1; d_gene: TRBD2; abundance: -; v_gene: TRBV5-1; CDR3nt: TGCGCCAGCAGCCTTGAACTAGCGGGGCGGGGTGAGCAGTTCTTC; CDR3aa: CASSLELAGRGEQFF